This TCR beta chain was captured in a study of blood T cell repertoires in COVID-19. About the research overall: Sites in the United States, Italy and Spain provided acute and convalescent COVID-19 samples. The cDNA or gDNA used as material had been derived from T cells, B-cell-depleted T cells, or PBMCs.

The repertoire was sequenced with immunoSEQ multiplex PCR; TCRdb's copy has only in-frame clones and lacks some. Of 130,000 or so clones listed, 85% to 90% are singletons. Losses at the gene ends were 7 bases for V and 2 bases for J; bases not matched to a gene: 15. From germline, CDR1 is SQVTM and CDR2 ANQGSEA. CDR3 length: 16 amino acids. The gene calls are TRBV29-1 and TRBJ1-1, with TRBD1 matching over 8 bases. The sample taken for sequencing was peripheral blood. This clonotype was obtained from a man aged 55-75 years with acute or convalescent COVID-19. The CDR3 coding sequence is TGCAGCGCTCCAGCCGGGTTCGACAGGGGTAACACTGAAGCTTTCTTT. Translated, it gives CSAPAGFDRGNTEAFF.